Listed below are T cell receptor beta chains from one sample, sequenced in a study of vaccination and CD4 T cells after COVID-19. TCRdb analysed the PCR reads with MiXCR anew, one entry per CDR3 protein. The data contain more than 15,000 distinct CDR3 sequences, about 42% of them singletons. Their specific antigens are unknown. This material consisted of CD4+ T cells from blood, cultured in vitro, taken before SARS-CoV-2 vaccination. Every receptor here comes from a human donor who received a COVID-19 vaccine. The CDR3 runs from the conserved cysteine through the conserved F or W. D genes are given only for firm matches. The size of a clone is reported for some rows only, either as once, few or many, or as a class for expanded clones.

DNA: TGCAGTGCTAGAGATGGCAGGCCTGGCTACAATGAGCAGTTCTTC; CDR3: CSARDGRPGYNEQFF; size: NA; D: NA; V: TRBV20-1; J: TRBJ2-1
DNA: TGTGCCAGCAGCTTAGGTGAGTGGCGGGGGGAAGGCGGAAATGAGCAGTTCTTC; CDR3: CASSLGEWRGEGGNEQFF; size: NA; D: TRBD2; V: TRBV7-8; J: TRBJ2-1
DNA: TGTGCCACCAGTGACCCCGTGAAGGATTATGGCTACACCTTC; CDR3: CATSDPVKDYGYTF; size: NA; D: NA; V: TRBV24-1; J: TRBJ1-2
DNA: TGTGCCAGCAGTGAAAGGCAGGACTATGGCTACACCTTC; CDR3: CASSERQDYGYTF; size: few; D: NA; V: TRBV6-1; J: TRBJ1-2
DNA: TGTGCCAGCGGGACAGCTAATGAAAAACTGTTTTTT; CDR3: CASGTANEKLFF; size: few; D: TRBD1; V: TRBV6-2/TRBV6-3; J: TRBJ1-4
DNA: TGTGCCTGGAGTGTATCGTTGGTGGAAGAGACCCAGTACTTC; CDR3: CAWSVSLVEETQYF; size: once; D: NA; V: TRBV30; J: TRBJ2-5
DNA: TGTGCTAGTGGTTTGGTGGTAAAGGGGAGCACTGAAGCTTTCTTT; CDR3: CASGLVVKGSTEAFF; size: NA; D: NA; V: TRBV12-5; J: TRBJ1-1
DNA: TGCAGCGGCCGGACAGGGGACACCGGGGAGCTGTTTTTT; CDR3: CSGRTGDTGELFF; size: NA; D: TRBD1; V: TRBV29-1; J: TRBJ2-2
DNA: TGTGCCAGCAGTGAAAGGACAGGGCTAATGAACACTGAAGCTTTCTTT; CDR3: CASSERTGLMNTEAFF; size: few; D: TRBD1; V: TRBV6-1; J: TRBJ1-1
DNA: TGTGCCAGCTCACCGGGACAGGGGGGAAATGGCTACACCTTC; CDR3: CASSPGQGGNGYTF; size: NA; D: TRBD1; V: TRBV18; J: TRBJ1-2
DNA: TGTGCCATCAGCCGGGACTTTCGGGACTATGGCTACACCTTC; CDR3: CAISRDFRDYGYTF; size: few; D: NA; V: TRBV10-3; J: TRBJ1-2
DNA: TGTGCCACCAGCAGAGATATAGGGGGGTACGAGCAGTACTTC; CDR3: CATSRDIGGYEQYF; size: NA; D: NA; V: TRBV15; J: TRBJ2-7
DNA: TGTGCCAGCCTTCTAGCGGGGGGAGACGAGCAGTACTTC; CDR3: CASLLAGGDEQYF; size: few; D: TRBD2; V: TRBV7-2; J: TRBJ2-7
DNA: TGTGCCAGCAGTATGACGGGGAAGCAGCCCCAGCATTTT; CDR3: CASSMTGKQPQHF; size: few; D: NA; V: TRBV6-1; J: TRBJ1-5
DNA: TGTGCCAGCAGCCTTCGACAGGGTGGACTCTACGAGCAGTACTTC; CDR3: CASSLRQGGLYEQYF; size: few; D: TRBD1; V: TRBV7-2; J: TRBJ2-7
DNA: TGTGCCAGCATAGCCCCTGGAAACACCATATATTTT; CDR3: CASIAPGNTIYF; size: few; D: NA; V: TRBV6-1; J: TRBJ1-3
DNA: TGTGCCACCAGTGAACCCGAGACGTACGTGAACACTGAAGCTTTCTTT; CDR3: CATSEPETYVNTEAFF; size: few; D: NA; V: TRBV24-1; J: TRBJ1-1
DNA: TGTGCCAGCAGCTTGCCAGGGATCCACTATGGCTACACCTTC; CDR3: CASSLPGIHYGYTF; size: NA; D: NA; V: TRBV5-6; J: TRBJ1-2
DNA: TGTGCTAGTGGTTTGTTCGGGGGTAGTTATGGCTACACCTTC; CDR3: CASGLFGGSYGYTF; size: few; D: NA; V: TRBV12-5; J: TRBJ1-2
DNA: TGTGCCAGCAGCCCCGGACTAGCGGGGGTTAGCACAGATACGCAGTATTTT; CDR3: CASSPGLAGVSTDTQYF; size: NA; D: TRBD2; V: TRBV6-2/TRBV6-3; J: TRBJ2-3
DNA: TGTGCCAGCAGTTCATACCGCTCAGGGGGCACCGGGGAGCTGTTTTTT; CDR3: CASSSYRSGGTGELFF; size: NA; D: TRBD1; V: TRBV12-3/TRBV12-4; J: TRBJ2-2
DNA: TGTGCCAGCAGTGGAGTAGGGGATACTGAAGCTTTCTTT; CDR3: CASSGVGDTEAFF; size: NA; D: NA; V: TRBV6-1; J: TRBJ1-1
DNA: TGTGCCAGCAGTTACAGTTTTCCGGCGGGGGGCTTATCTAGCACAGATACGCAGTATTTT; CDR3: CASSYSFPAGGLSSTDTQYF; size: NA; D: TRBD2; V: TRBV6-5; J: TRBJ2-3
DNA: TGTGCCAGCAGCCCTCGGGGACTAACCGGGCGCACGCAGTATTTT; CDR3: CASSPRGLTGRTQYF; size: NA; D: TRBD2; V: TRBV7-2; J: TRBJ2-3
DNA: TGTGCTAGTGGTCCGAGCCACAAATACGAGCAGTACTTC; CDR3: CASGPSHKYEQYF; size: NA; D: NA; V: TRBV12-5; J: TRBJ2-7
DNA: TGTGCCTGGAGTGTACGACAGGGGGGAACCTATAATTCACCCCTCCACTTT; CDR3: CAWSVRQGGTYNSPLHF; size: NA; D: TRBD1; V: TRBV30; J: TRBJ1-6
DNA: TGCAGTGCTAGAAAGCGGGGGGTTACAGATACGCAGTATTTT; CDR3: CSARKRGVTDTQYF; size: few; D: TRBD2; V: TRBV20-1; J: TRBJ2-3
DNA: TGTGCCAGCAGCCGGGGGGTTGGAGAGACCCAGTACTTC; CDR3: CASSRGVGETQYF; size: NA; D: TRBD2; V: TRBV7-2; J: TRBJ2-5
DNA: TGTGCCAGCAGCGTCCTAGGGACAGGGACTGGAAACACCATATATTTT; CDR3: CASSVLGTGTGNTIYF; size: few; D: TRBD1; V: TRBV7-8; J: TRBJ1-3
DNA: TGTGCCAGCAGCAAAGAATTTTACAGGGGAGAAGCTAACTATGGCTACACCTTC; CDR3: CASSKEFYRGEANYGYTF; size: few; D: NA; V: TRBV21-1; J: TRBJ1-2
DNA: TGTGCCATCAGTGACGCGGGGACAGGCCATAATTCACCCCTCCACTTT; CDR3: CAISDAGTGHNSPLHF; size: few; D: TRBD1; V: TRBV10-3; J: TRBJ1-6
DNA: TGTGCCAGCAGCCCCCGGGGACTAGCGGACAACACCGGGGAGCTGTTTTTT; CDR3: CASSPRGLADNTGELFF; size: once; D: TRBD2; V: TRBV11-2; J: TRBJ2-2
DNA: TGCGCCAGCAGCTTGATGGGGCGAGACGTCAGGGACTATGGCTACACCTTC; CDR3: CASSLMGRDVRDYGYTF; size: NA; D: NA; V: TRBV5-1; J: TRBJ1-2
DNA: TGTGCCAGTAGTATTAGCCAGGGGAACTATGGCTACACCTTC; CDR3: CASSISQGNYGYTF; size: NA; D: NA; V: TRBV19; J: TRBJ1-2
DNA: TGCAGTGCTCCTGGGGCGGGGGTGAGAGATACGCAGTATTTT; CDR3: CSAPGAGVRDTQYF; size: NA; D: TRBD2; V: TRBV20-1; J: TRBJ2-3
DNA: TGCAGTGCTAGACCACTCAGGAGTAACTATGGCTACACCTTC; CDR3: CSARPLRSNYGYTF; size: few; D: NA; V: TRBV20-1; J: TRBJ1-2
DNA: TGTGCCAGCAGCCGCAACACTGAAGCTTTCTTT; CDR3: CASSRNTEAFF; size: medium-sized; D: NA; V: TRBV12-3/TRBV12-4; J: TRBJ1-1
DNA: TGTGCCAGCAGTTACTCGGGGACTAGCAACTCCGAGCAGTACTTC; CDR3: CASSYSGTSNSEQYF; size: NA; D: TRBD2; V: TRBV6-5; J: TRBJ2-7
DNA: TGTGCCAGCAGTTACGGGGGGCCTAGCACAGATACGCAGTATTTT; CDR3: CASSYGGPSTDTQYF; size: NA; D: NA; V: TRBV6-5; J: TRBJ2-3
DNA: TGTGCCAGCATTAGGATATACAATGAGCAGTTCTTC; CDR3: CASIRIYNEQFF; size: NA; D: NA; V: TRBV2; J: TRBJ2-1